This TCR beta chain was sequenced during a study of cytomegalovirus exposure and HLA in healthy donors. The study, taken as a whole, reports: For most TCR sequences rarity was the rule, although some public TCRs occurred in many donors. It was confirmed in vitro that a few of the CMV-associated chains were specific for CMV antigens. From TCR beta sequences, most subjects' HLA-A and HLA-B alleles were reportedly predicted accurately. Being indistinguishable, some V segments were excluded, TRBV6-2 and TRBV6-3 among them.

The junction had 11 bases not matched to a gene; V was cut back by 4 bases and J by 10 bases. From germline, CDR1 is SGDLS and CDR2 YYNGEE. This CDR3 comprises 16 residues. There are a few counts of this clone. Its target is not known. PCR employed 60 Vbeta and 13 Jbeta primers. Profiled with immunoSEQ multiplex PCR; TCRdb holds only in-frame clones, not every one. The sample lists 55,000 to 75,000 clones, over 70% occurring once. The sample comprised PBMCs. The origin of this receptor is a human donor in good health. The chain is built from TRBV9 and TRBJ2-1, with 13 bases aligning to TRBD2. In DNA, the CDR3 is TGTGCCAGCAGCCCCGAACTAGCGGGAGGGCCTAGAGAGCAGTTCTTC. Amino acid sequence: CASSPELAGGPREQFF.